This TCR beta chain came from a study of T-cell memory formation after mild COVID-19. Study-level background: TCR clusters were mostly confined to one donor each. Findings and limits, study-wide: Some SARS-CoV-2-responding clones were already detected in memory before infection.

TCRdb analysed the 5' RACE reads with MiXCR anew, one entry per CDR3 protein. This sample has about 350,000 distinct CDR3 sequences, with roughly 15% found just once. With regard to this clonotype: Its antigen remains unknown.

Germline CDR1 is WSHSY and CDR2 is SAAADI. The CDR3 covers 15 residues. The trim removed 6 bases at V and 8 bases at J, leaving 11 bases unmatched. The specimen sequenced was PBMCs or a T cell subset sorted from them (not recorded which). This sequence originates from a man between 18 and 29 years old who had mild COVID-19 (a few samples of this study predate the infection). Cell type and time point are not known. The chain joins TRBV10-2 to TRBJ2-3; the match to TRBD2 covers 10 bases. DNA for the CDR3: TGCGCCAGCAGCCTACTCAGCGGGGGGGCCGGTACGCAGTATTTT. Its protein product is CASSLLSGGAGTQYF.